This T cell receptor beta chain was profiled in a study of response to subunit inactivated influenza vaccine. TCRdb reprocessed the RT-PCR reads via MiXCR and lists one record per CDR3 protein. The sample includes 500,000 to 750,000 distinct CDR3 sequences, 13% to 15% of them seen just once. Germline V CDR1 and CDR2: MNHEY, SVGAGI. Trimming stripped 0 bases from V and 7 bases from J, with 15 bases between. This CDR3 is 15 amino acids long. The source is a man in his fifties or sixties who received an inactivated influenza vaccine. The chain has TRBV6-5 and TRBJ2-5; weak D call: TRBD2 (5 bases). The sample was PBMCs from blood, taken 11 to 12 days after vaccination. CDR3 bases: TGTGCCAGCAGTTACTCAAATCCGCGCGAGGGGACCCAGTACTTC. Amino acid sequence: CASSYSNPREGTQYF.